The rows below give T cell receptor beta chains drawn from one sample of a study of tumor T cells in aggressive B-cell lymphoma. Sequencing was performed with immunoSEQ multiplex PCR; in TCRdb, only in-frame clones are kept and a portion is missing. The profile shows under 550 clones, 88% of them singletons. The specimen sequenced was tumor tissue. These TCRs come from an adult with diffuse large B cell lymphoma. CDR3s include the opening cysteine and the closing phenylalanine or tryptophan. The D gene is left open where the match is weak. Clone size, where shown, is once, few, many, or a class for clones that have expanded.

TRBJ2-1 - TRBV19 TRBD2 CASKVAGRNEQFF TGTGCCAGTAAAGTAGCGGGGCGCAATGAGCAGTTCTTC
TRBJ1-2 - TRBV28 TRBD1 CASSLPGQGNYGYTF TGTGCCAGCAGTTTACCGGGACAGGGTAACTATGGCTACACCTTC
TRBJ1-1 - TRBV6-6 - CASSQGPRNTEAFF TGTGCCAGCAGCCAGGGGCCCAGGAACACTGAAGCTTTCTTT
TRBJ1-5 - TRBV27 TRBD1 CASRTGGRPQHF TGTGCCAGCAGGACAGGGGGAAGGCCCCAGCATTTT
TRBJ1-1 once TRBV29-1 - CSMGKGSEAFF TGCAGCATGGGCAAGGGGTCTGAAGCTTTCTTT
TRBJ2-7 - TRBV21-1 - CASSTIRPKRESF TGTGCCAGCAGCACTATCAGACCGAAGAGGGAGAGCTTC
TRBJ1-4 - TRBV7-2 TRBD1 CASRLQGTGGEKLFF TGTGCCAGCAGATTACAGGGGACCGGCGGTGAAAAACTGTTTTTT
TRBJ1-1 - TRBV29-1 TRBD1 CSVGGQGKAFF TGCAGCGTTGGGGGACAGGGAAAAGCTTTCTTT
TRBJ2-1 once TRBV5-1 TRBD2 CASSYLAGEGEQFF TGCGCCAGCAGCTACCTAGCGGGGGAGGGTGAGCAGTTCTTC
TRBJ2-7 - TRBV5-4 - CASSLGEGVLYEQYF TGTGCCAGCAGCTTGGGAGAAGGGGTTTTGTACGAGCAGTACTTC
TRBJ2-7 - TRBV14 TRBD1 CASSQERLWRLRQGDFYEQYF TGTGCCAGCAGCCAAGAAAGGTTGTGGCGGTTACGACAGGGGGATTTCTACGAGCAGTACTTC
TRBJ2-7 once TRBV5-4 - CASSLDGRTYEQYF TGTGCCAGCAGCTTGGATGGCAGGACCTACGAGCAGTACTTC
TRBJ2-3 - TRBV9 TRBD2 CASSVASGGAGTQYF TGTGCCAGCAGCGTAGCTAGCGGGGGGGCCGGGACGCAGTATTTT
TRBJ1-3 - TRBV4-3 TRBD1 CASSPLGQPLDTIYF TGCGCCAGCAGCCCGCTGGGACAGCCTTTGGACACCATATATTTT
TRBJ2-2 - TRBV6-6 - CTSRPPGQGNTGELFF TGTACCAGCAGGCCCCCCGGCCAGGGGAACACCGGGGAGCTGTTTTTT
TRBJ2-5 - TRBV18 - CASSPGTQETQYF TGTGCCAGCTCACCAGGCACCCAAGAGACCCAGTACTTC
TRBJ2-1 - TRBV19 TRBD2 CASSILGLAGSRSHNEQFF TGTGCCAGTAGTATCCTGGGACTAGCGGGCTCTAGGAGCCACAATGAGCAGTTCTTC
TRBJ2-1 - TRBV18 TRBD2 CASSPGAGGSPTSYNEQFF TGTGCCAGCTCACCAGGGGCGGGAGGGTCCCCAACCTCCTACAATGAGCAGTTCTTC
TRBJ1-6 - TRBV9 TRBD1 CASSGAGTGALRGSPLHF TGTGCCAGCAGCGGAGCCGGGACAGGGGCCCTAAGAGGTTCACCCCTCCACTTT
TRBJ2-1 - TRBV2 TRBD2 CASSSSRGGGSNEQFF TGTGCCAGCAGCTCCTCTCGGGGGGGAGGAAGCAATGAGCAGTTCTTC
TRBJ2-7 - TRBV15 - CATSRPGYYEQYF TGTGCCACCAGCAGGCCGGGGTACTACGAGCAGTACTTC
TRBJ2-7 once TRBV19 TRBD2 CASSKERTSGRGDEQYF TGTGCCAGTAGTAAGGAGCGGACTAGCGGGAGAGGCGACGAGCAGTACTTC
TRBJ1-6 - TRBV27 - CASGWQINSPLHF TGTGCCAGCGGCTGGCAAATCAACTCACCCCTCCACTTT
TRBJ1-2 - TRBV27 - CASSFSSGMDGYTF TGTGCCAGCAGTTTTTCCTCGGGGATGGATGGCTACACCTTC
TRBJ2-3 few TRBV4-2 TRBD2 CASSQSLAGGLADTQYF TGTGCCAGCAGCCAATCACTAGCGGGAGGGTTGGCAGATACGCAGTATTTT
TRBJ2-5 - TRBV6-4 TRBD1 CASRGQARAQETQYF TGTGCCAGCAGAGGACAGGCGAGGGCTCAAGAGACCCAGTACTTC
TRBJ2-7 - TRBV27 TRBD2 CASSFSGTSGSLREQYF TGTGCCAGCAGTTTCTCCGGGACTAGCGGGAGTTTGCGCGAGCAGTACTTC
TRBJ1-1 - TRBV19 TRBD1 CASSIRAGTGNTEAFF TGTGCCAGTAGTATACGAGCCGGGACAGGGAACACTGAAGCTTTCTTT
TRBJ1-1 - TRBV28 - CASRHLQDINTEAFF TGTGCCAGCAGGCATCTACAGGACATTAACACTGAAGCTTTCTTT
TRBJ1-1 - TRBV5-1 - CASSLGWGGRGTEAFF TGCGCCAGCAGCTTGGGATGGGGGGGTAGAGGCACTGAAGCTTTCTTT
TRBJ1-1 - TRBV4-1 - CASSQDPDGAANTEAFF TGCGCCAGCAGCCAAGATCCTGATGGGGCAGCCAACACTGAAGCTTTCTTT
TRBJ2-3 - TRBV5-1 TRBD2 CASSPTSGSADTQYF TGCGCCAGCAGCCCCACTAGCGGGAGCGCAGATACGCAGTATTTT
TRBJ1-1 - TRBV10-1 - CASSDGNAEAFF TGCGCCAGCAGTGATGGCAACGCTGAAGCTTTCTTT
TRBJ2-1 - TRBV6-6 - CATILRGNEQFF TGTGCCACCATTCTCCGGGGCAATGAGCAGTTCTTC
TRBJ2-3 - TRBV9 - CASSAVGGTDTQYF TGTGCCAGCAGCGCCGTGGGAGGCACAGATACGCAGTATTTT
TRBJ1-1 - TRBV5-4 - CASSPFQGPERTEAFF TGTGCCAGCAGCCCCTTCCAGGGGCCAGAGAGGACTGAAGCTTTCTTT
TRBJ1-4 - TRBV7-8 - CASSLGRQLATNEKLFF TGTGCCAGCAGCTTAGGGCGGCAGCTTGCAACTAATGAAAAACTGTTTTTT
TRBJ1-4 - TRBV7-9 TRBD1 CASSSRQGFNEKLFF TGTGCCAGCAGCTCCCGACAGGGGTTCAATGAAAAACTGTTTTTT
TRBJ2-3 - TRBV10-3 TRBD2 CAISGAGGTSTDTQYF TGTGCCATCAGTGGGGCGGGAGGGACGAGCACAGATACGCAGTATTTT
TRBJ2-7 - TRBV4-2 - CASSPSLLDSIYEQYF TGTGCCAGCAGCCCAAGCCTATTGGACAGCATCTACGAGCAGTACTTC
TRBJ1-4 - TRBV18 - CASSPQGSEKLFF TGTGCCAGCTCACCGCAGGGAAGTGAAAAACTGTTTTTT
TRBJ2-1 - TRBV2 TRBD2 CASSEALAGINEQFF TGTGCCAGCAGTGAAGCACTAGCGGGAATCAATGAGCAGTTCTTC
TRBJ2-3 few TRBV11-2 TRBD2 CASSLGARLAGTDTQYF TGTGCCAGCAGCTTAGGAGCGCGGCTAGCGGGCACAGATACGCAGTATTTT
TRBJ1-1 - TRBV28 TRBD1 CASSLDPTGEAFF TGTGCCAGCAGTTTGGATCCGACAGGGGAAGCTTTCTTT
TRBJ2-4 once TRBV5-1 TRBD2 CASSFGTSGMSDIQYF TGCGCCAGCAGCTTCGGGACTAGCGGGATGTCGGACATTCAGTACTTC
TRBJ2-7 - TRBV11-2 TRBD1 CASSSGTGRAYEQYF TGTGCCAGCAGCTCCGGGACAGGGAGGGCCTACGAGCAGTACTTC
TRBJ1-1 - TRBV30 - CAWSAGWGAGAFF TGTGCCTGGAGTGCCGGTTGGGGCGCCGGGGCTTTCTTT
TRBJ2-5 - TRBV29-1 - CSVDMEGTKTQYF TGCAGCGTTGACATGGAGGGAACTAAGACCCAGTACTTC
TRBJ1-2 - TRBV6-6 - CASSYPGGIGGYTF TGTGCCAGCAGTTACCCCGGGGGGATAGGTGGCTACACCTTC
TRBJ1-1 - TRBV27 TRBD1 CASSGQGVGTEAFF TGTGCCAGCTCGGGACAGGGTGTTGGCACTGAAGCTTTCTTT